These T cell receptor beta chains were read from a single sample in a study of vaccination and CD4 T cells after COVID-19. Antigens of these TCRs are unknown. TCRdb used MiXCR to reprocess the PCR reads, holding one entry per CDR3 protein. This table holds around 18,000 distinct CDR3 sequences, less than 75% found once. The sequencing sample was made of CD4+ T cells from blood, cultured in vitro. The receptors stem from a human donor who had recovered from COVID-19. CDR3s include the opening cysteine and the closing phenylalanine or tryptophan. The D gene is left open where the match is weak. Part of the rows lack a size; the others show once, few, many or a class for expanded clones.

TRBV7-6,few,NA,14,TRBJ2-5,TGTGCCAGCAGCTGGGACATTGGATCGGGGACCCAGTACTTC,CASSWDIGSGTQYF
TRBV6-1,few,TRBD1,13,TRBJ1-2,TGTGCCAGCTCAAGGGGACAGATCTATGGCTACACCTTC,CASSRGQIYGYTF
TRBV10-3,NA,TRBD1,14,TRBJ2-7,TGTGCCATCAGTGCGGTGACAGGGACCTACGAGCAGTACTTC,CAISAVTGTYEQYF
TRBV2,NA,NA,14,TRBJ1-2,TGTGCCAGCAGGGGGCTTCTAGGGAACTATGGCTACACCTTC,CASRGLLGNYGYTF
TRBV4-1,NA,TRBD2,14,TRBJ2-1,TGCGCCAGCAGCCATGTCGGGAGGGCCAATGAGCAGTTCTTC,CASSHVGRANEQFF
TRBV19,NA,TRBD1,14,TRBJ1-2,TGTGCCAGTAGTCCCGGACAGGGGAACTATGGCTACACCTTC,CASSPGQGNYGYTF
TRBV6-1,NA,NA,13,TRBJ1-6,TGTGCCAGCAGTGAAGCGGGGCAGCTACCCCTCCACTTT,CASSEAGQLPLHF
TRBV5-8,once,NA,15,TRBJ2-5,TGTGCCAGCAGAATACGGGGGAGCAGGGGAGAGACCCAGTACTTC,CASRIRGSRGETQYF
TRBV11-3,NA,NA,16,TRBJ2-7,TGTGCCAGCAGCTTAAGGGGTGGCGGGTTATCCGACGAGCAGTACTTC,CASSLRGGGLSDEQYF
TRBV7-2,few,TRBD1,16,TRBJ1-4,TGTGCCAGCAGCTACTTTACGACAGGGCGGGACGAAAAACTGTTTTTT,CASSYFTTGRDEKLFF
TRBV20-1,few,NA,17,TRBJ1-2,TGCAGTGCTAGAGATTCCGGACAGTCGAGTTCTAACTATGGCTACACCTTC,CSARDSGQSSSNYGYTF
TRBV28,NA,NA,11,TRBJ2-2,TGTGCCAGCAGTGGGGACCTTGGAGGTTTTTTT,CASSGDLGGFF
TRBV20-1,NA,NA,11,TRBJ2-1,TGCAGTGCCCCCGACCAGCGGGAGCAGTTCTTC,CSAPDQREQFF
TRBV20-1,NA,NA,10,TRBJ1-1,TGCAGTGCCAGGAAAGGTGAAGCTTTCTTT,CSARKGEAFF
TRBV2,NA,NA,12,TRBJ2-5,TGTGCCACCCGAGGCGGCCAAGAGACCCAGTACTTC,CATRGGQETQYF
TRBV7-9,few,NA,12,TRBJ2-2,TGTGCCAGCAGCCGGGACACCGGGGAGCTGTTTTTT,CASSRDTGELFF
TRBV19,NA,NA,15,TRBJ2-2,TGTGCCAGTACCCCGAGGAGGTGGAACACCGGGGAGCTGTTTTTT,CASTPRRWNTGELFF
TRBV7-2,NA,NA,17,TRBJ2-1,TGTGCCAGCAGCTTACGCAGGGGGGGAAGCTCCTACAATGAGCAGTTCTTC,CASSLRRGGSSYNEQFF
TRBV7-3,few,TRBD1,14,TRBJ1-1,TGTGCCAGCAGTCTGACAGGGGTGAACACTGAAGCTTTCTTT,CASSLTGVNTEAFF
TRBV5-1,few,TRBD1,15,TRBJ1-1,TGCGCCAGCAGCTTGGGACAGGGTTTGAACACTGAAGCTTTCTTT,CASSLGQGLNTEAFF
TRBV20-1,NA,NA,15,TRBJ1-2,TGCAGTGCCAAGCCCCCACCTGGGACAAGCTATGGCTACACCTTC,CSAKPPPGTSYGYTF
TRBV11-2,NA,TRBD1,17,TRBJ1-6,TGTGCCAGCAGCCACGGACAGGGAGGTTCCTATAATTCACCCCTCCACTTT,CASSHGQGGSYNSPLHF
TRBV20-1,NA,NA,12,TRBJ1-1,TGCAGTACCGCAGGTATGAACACTGAAGCTTTCTTT,CSTAGMNTEAFF
TRBV5-8,few,NA,15,TRBJ2-2,TGTGCCAGCAGCTTGGTCCTATCCCTTACCGGGGAGCTGTTTTTT,CASSLVLSLTGELFF
TRBV7-2,NA,TRBD2,17,TRBJ2-3,TGTGCCAGCAGCTCCTCGACTAGCGGGGGGGGAACAGATACGCAGTATTTT,CASSSSTSGGGTDTQYF
TRBV5-1,NA,NA,13,TRBJ1-5,TGCGCCAGCAGCTTGGCCCCATCTCAGCCCCAGCATTTT,CASSLAPSQPQHF
TRBV6-5,NA,NA,17,TRBJ1-5,TGTGCCAGCAGTTACTGGCGGGCAGGGAACGAACATCAGCCCCAGCATTTT,CASSYWRAGNEHQPQHF
TRBV11-3,NA,TRBD2,16,TRBJ2-5,TGTGCCAGCAGCGGAGCCCGCGGAAGCGGGAGTCGTCCCCAGTACTTC,CASSGARGSGSRPQYF
TRBV4-1,NA,TRBD2,15,TRBJ2-3,TGCGCCAGCAGCCCGGGACTAGCGGGAGTTGTTCCGCAGTATTTT,CASSPGLAGVVPQYF
TRBV2,NA,TRBD1,15,TRBJ2-5,TGTGCCAGCCGACGCGGACAGGGTACACAAGAGACCCAGTACTTC,CASRRGQGTQETQYF
TRBV6-1,NA,NA,11,TRBJ1-2,TGTGCCAGCAGTGGCCCCGATGGCTACACCTTC,CASSGPDGYTF
TRBV6-1,few,NA,15,TRBJ1-2,TGTGCCAGCAGTGAAGTGGGCAGGTCGGCCTATGGCTACACCTTC,CASSEVGRSAYGYTF
TRBV20-1,few,NA,15,TRBJ1-4,TGCAGTGCTAGTTCGTTAGCGGCAGGGGACGAAAAACTGTTTTTT,CSASSLAAGDEKLFF
TRBV6-1,few,NA,18,TRBJ1-2,TGTGCCAGCAGTAAGGTATTTGCCAGAAGGGCCTCTAACTATGGCTACACCTTC,CASSKVFARRASNYGYTF
TRBV12-3/TRBV12-4,NA,NA,16,TRBJ2-2,TGTGCCAGCAGTTTGGGGGTCCTCGGGCTGACCGGGGAGCTGTTTTTT,CASSLGVLGLTGELFF
TRBV11-3,NA,NA,15,TRBJ2-7,TGTGCCAGCAGCTCCTGGGGCGGGGCCTCCTACGAGCAGTACTTC,CASSSWGGASYEQYF
TRBV2,NA,NA,15,TRBJ2-1,TGTGCCAGCATAAAGGGTCGGCCCGAGTACAATGAGCAGTTCTTC,CASIKGRPEYNEQFF
TRBV20-1,NA,NA,17,TRBJ1-2,TGCAGTGCTAGTCCCCCTTCGGAGCCGGGACCCCGCTATGGCTACACCTTC,CSASPPSEPGPRYGYTF
TRBV4-2,once,TRBD1,15,TRBJ1-2,TGTGCCAGCAGCCAAGGCCGGGACAGGCGTCACGGCTACACCTTC,CASSQGRDRRHGYTF
TRBV19,NA,TRBD1,15,TRBJ2-7,TGTGCCAGTAGGAATGGGGACAGCTCGTCCTACGAGCAGTACTTC,CASRNGDSSSYEQYF
TRBV2,NA,TRBD2,15,TRBJ2-7,TGTGCCAGCAGACCTGGACTAGCGGGACCGTACGAGCAGTACTTC,CASRPGLAGPYEQYF
TRBV6-2/TRBV6-3,NA,NA,13,TRBJ2-3,TGTGCCAGCAGTTACGTAGGAACAGATACGCAGTATTTT,CASSYVGTDTQYF
TRBV20-1,NA,NA,12,TRBJ2-5,TGCAGTGCTAGACCACCAAGGGAGACCCAGTACTTC,CSARPPRETQYF
TRBV10-3,NA,NA,14,TRBJ2-6,TGTGCCAGCACAGGGTACTCTGGGGCCAACGTCCTGACTTTC,CASTGYSGANVLTF